This T cell receptor beta chain came from a study of CD8 T cells in Susac syndrome. For the study at large: There were Susac syndrome patients who were therapy-naive at blood draw, others on corticosteroids, and others on intravenous immunoglobulin alone.

A remark on this clonotype: Its antigen is unknown.

Whole-study findings and limits: The peak of CD8+ clonal expansion in Susac was seen in TEMRA cells and active patients.

The authors reverse transcribed roughly 0.5 to 1 ug RNA with random hexamers. Amplification of TCR beta CDR3 across 54 Vbeta and 13 Jbeta was performed with immunoSEQ multiplex PCR. TCRdb re-called the immunoSEQ multiplex PCR reads through MiXCR, storing one row per CDR3 protein. The sample lists around 53,000 distinct CDR3 sequences, 95% occurring once. Sequencing targeted TCR beta in blood CD8+ and CD4+ T cells. CDR1 is KGHSH and CDR2 is LQKENI in the germline V gene. CDR3 length equals 15 residues. The V end lost 6 bases, the J end lost 3 bases, and 17 bases lay between the germline ends. This chain joins TRBV18 and TRBJ2-5, with D perhaps TRBD1 or TRBD2 (5 bases each). The TCR sequence derives from a human donor with Susac syndrome. Specimen: CD8+ T cells from PBMCs. The CDR3 here is CASSFIGTQKETQYF. The CDR3 nucleotides are TGTGCCAGCTCGTTCATCGGGACGCAAAAAGAGACCCAGTACTTC.